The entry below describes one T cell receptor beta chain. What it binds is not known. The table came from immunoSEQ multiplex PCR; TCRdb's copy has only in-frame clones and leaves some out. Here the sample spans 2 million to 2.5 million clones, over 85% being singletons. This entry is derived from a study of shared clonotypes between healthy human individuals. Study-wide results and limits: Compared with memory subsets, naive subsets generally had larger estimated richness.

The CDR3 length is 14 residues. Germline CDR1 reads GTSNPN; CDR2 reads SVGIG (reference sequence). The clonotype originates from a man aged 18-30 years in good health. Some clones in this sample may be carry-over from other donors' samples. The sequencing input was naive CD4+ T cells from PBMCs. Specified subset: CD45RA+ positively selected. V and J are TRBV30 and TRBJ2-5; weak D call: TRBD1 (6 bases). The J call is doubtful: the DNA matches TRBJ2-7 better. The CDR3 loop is CAWRTTGRTYEQYF. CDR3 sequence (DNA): TGTGCCTGGAGGACGACAGGTCGTACCTACGAGCAGTACTTC.